This passage covers 2 T cell receptor beta chains from one sample sequenced in a study of OX40 agonist ivuxolimab in advanced cancers. Libraries came from the immunoSEQ multiplex PCR assay. TCRdb provides this immuneACCESS table in a form limited to in-frame rearrangements. Some clones are lacking; in checked studies, under half of them reflect an unresolved V gene, and why the rest are absent is not known. This sample comprises roughly 20,000 clones, about two thirds of them detected only once. In total, the top ten clones hold about 26% of the sample. The sample in question was CD4+ or CD8+ T cells sorted from blood, obtained in a trial of the OX40 agonist ivuxolimab. These receptors all stem from an adult with an advanced solid tumor such as melanoma, head and neck, liver or kidney cancer.

The chain is built from TRBV27 and TRBJ2-1, with a tentative D call TRBD1 (5 bases). V lost 6 bases to trimming and J lost 6 bases, with 18 bases between them. Germline loops: CDR1 MNHEY, CDR2 SMNVEV (reference sequence). The CDR3 contains 15 residues. Here the CDR3 DNA reads TGTGCCAGCAGAATCATCGAAGGGGCGGTCAATGAGCAGTTCTTC. It is translated as CASRIIEGAVNEQFF.

The chain joins TRBV7-9 to TRBJ1-5; D call uncertain. V lost 3 bases, J lost 4 bases, and 4 bases lay in between. CDR1 is SEHNR and CDR2 is FQNEAQ in the germline V gene (reference sequence). CDR3 length: 12 residues. CDR3 protein: CASSFPNQPQHF. In DNA form, the CDR3 reads TGTGCCAGCAGCTTCCCGAATCAGCCCCAGCATTTT.